This T cell receptor beta chain was identified during a study of CD8+ T cells in alopecia areata. Trimming took off 2 bases at V and 2 bases at J, with 15 bases between the two ends. CDR3 size: 15 residues. Germline assignment: CDR1 GTSNPN and CDR2 SVGIG (reference sequence). Investigators isolated RNA and reverse transcribed it into cDNA to act as the sequencing template. Using immunoSEQ multiplex PCR, the repertoire was profiled, and TCRdb retains in-frame clones only, with some absent. The sample includes 85,000 to 95,000 clones, about 71% of them seen just once. Documented treatment: oral pan-JAK inhibitor, 5-10 mg twice daily.

V and J are TRBV30 and TRBJ1-1; perhaps TRBD1 as D (5 bases). Sequencing was performed on CD8+ T cells sorted from blood, taken at week 44, from a patient treated with tofacitinib. The source is a human donor with alopecia areata. The DNA of the CDR3 is TGTGCCTGGAGTCCCGGGCGAGGGGAAAACACTGAAGCTTTCTTT. It specifies CAWSPGRGENTEAFF.